The 22 T cell receptor beta chains listed next were all sequenced from one sample in a study of T cells in Graves' hyperthyroidism and ophthalmopathy. TCR beta CDR3 region amplification was performed from RNA transcripts. RT-PCR in the first round (using the HTBI primer set) targeted the TCR CDR3. TCRdb ran MiXCR on the multiplex PCR reads and lists one entry per CDR3 protein. The sample shows some 740,000 distinct CDR3 sequences, 11% to 15% of them seen only once. Sequenced input: blood. The receptors stem from a woman younger than 35 with Graves' hyperthyroidism.

The V gene is TRBV3-1, the J gene TRBJ1-2; D gene ambiguous. Trimming stripped 1 base from V and 7 bases from J, with 13 bases between. Germline V gives CDR1 LGHDT, CDR2 YNNKEL (reference sequence). The CDR3 length is 14 residues. CDR3 sequence: CASSQVAADRGYTF. In DNA form, the CDR3 reads TGTGCCAGCAGCCAAGTGGCGGCAGACCGTGGCTACACCTTC.

This chain uses TRBV24-1 with TRBJ2-1; D is possibly TRBD2 (6 bases). The V and J ends lost 4 bases and 1 base respectively, with 13 bases between them. Germline-derived CDR1 and CDR2 are KGHDR and SFDVKD. The CDR3 is 16 amino acids. The CDR3: CATSDPGRWSYNEQFF. The CDR3 DNA reads TGTGCCACCAGTGACCCCGGGAGATGGTCCTACAATGAGCAGTTCTTC.

The chain couples TRBV28 to TRBJ1-5; the D gene is possibly TRBD1 (6 bases). Per the germline V gene, CDR1 is MDHEN and CDR2 is SYDVKM. The CDR3 has 16 residues. V dropped 6 bases and J dropped 2 bases, with 17 bases sitting between them. CDR3 protein: CASSLRGGLGNQPQHF. CDR3 DNA: TGTGCCAGCAGCTTACGAGGGGGATTGGGCAATCAGCCCCAGCATTTT. The variable domain in full, completed from reference TRBV28 and TRBJ1-5, reads DVKVTQSSRYLVKRTGEKVFLECVQDMDHENMFWYRQDPGLGLRLIYFSYDVKMKEKGDIPEGYSVSREKKERFSLILESASTNQTSMYLCASSLRGGLGNQPQHFGDGTRLSIL.

The sample holds a few counts of this clonotype. The V gene is TRBV9, the J gene TRBJ2-7; TRBD2 matches 10 bases. The V segment lost 4 bases and the J segment 7 bases; nucleotides outside the gene matches: 14. CDR3 length: 16 residues. Germline assignment: CDR1 SGDLS and CDR2 YYNGEE. DNA for the CDR3: TGTGCCAGCAGCCCCAGCGGTAGCGGGAGGCTGAGGGAGCAGTACTTC. It specifies CASSPSGSGRLREQYF. The complete variable domain, with remaining parts taken from reference TRBV9 and TRBJ2-7, reads DSGVTQTPKHLITATGQRVTLRCSPRSGDLSVYWYQQSLDQGLQFLIQYYNGEERAKGNILERFSAQQFPDLHSELNLSSLELGDSALYFCASSPSGSGRLREQYFGPGTRLTVT.

This clonotype occurred many times. V is TRBV20-1 and J is TRBJ2-7, with 9 bases lining up with TRBD2. Unmatched junction bases numbered 7, after V lost 5 bases and J lost 2 bases. Germline CDR1 and CDR2: DFQATT and SNEGSKA (reference sequence). The CDR3 contains 14 residues. CDR3 protein: CSALSGRSAYEQYF. The CDR3 DNA reads TGCAGTGCTTTGAGCGGGAGGTCCGCCTACGAGCAGTACTTC.

This chain connects TRBV5-8 to TRBJ2-7; perhaps TRBD1 as D (6 bases). The CDR3 consists of 14 residues. Looked up from germline, CDR1 is SGHTS and CDR2 is YDEGEE. Trimming took 4 bases from V and 2 from J, leaving 13 bases between them. CDR3 coding DNA: TGTGCCAGCAGCCGAACAGGGAATCCCTACGAGCAGTACTTC. Translation gives CASSRTGNPYEQYF.

The CDR3, as DNA: TGTGCCAGCAGCAACTCGGGACAGGGCTACGAGCAGTACTTC. It encodes CASSNSGQGYEQYF. The rearrangement uses TRBV9 and TRBJ2-7; 9 nucleotides match TRBD1. The junction had 5 bases not matched to a gene; V was cut back by 4 bases and J by 3 bases. This CDR3 comprises 14 residues. Germline-derived CDR1 and CDR2 are SGDLS and YYNGEE.

There are a few counts of this clonotype. The chain employs TRBV20-1 and TRBJ2-3; tentatively, D is TRBD2 (6 bases). CDR1 DFQATT and CDR2 SNEGSKA come from the germline V gene (reference sequence). Trimming stripped 2 bases from V and 1 base from J, with 13 bases between. The CDR3 spans 15 residues. The CDR3 coding sequence is TGCAGTGCTAGACAGGGAGGTGTAGGCACAGATACGCAGTATTTT. Amino acid sequence: CSARQGGVGTDTQYF.

In its sample, this clonotype was seen a few times. CDR3 in DNA: TGTGCCAGCAGTGAAGCGCTTGTGGCTATTTACGAGCAGTACTTC. It yields the protein CASSEALVAIYEQYF. The chain recombines TRBV6-1 with TRBJ2-7; D remains ambiguous. V shed 0 bases and J shed 4 bases, with 13 bases lying between them. Germline CDR1 and CDR2: MNHNS and SASEGT. This CDR3 is built from 15 residues.

This clonotype was counted only a few times. The V and J genes are TRBV7-2 and TRBJ2-6, with D maybe TRBD2 (5 bases). Germline V lookup: CDR1 SGHTA, CDR2 FQGNSA. This CDR3 has 15 amino acids. Trimming removed 5 bases from V and 0 bases from J, with 8 bases in between. The CDR3 loop reads CASSRDGSGANVLTF. The CDR3 nucleotides read TGTGCCAGCAGCCGGGATGGCTCTGGGGCCAACGTCCTGACTTTC. Using reference TRBV7-2 and TRBJ2-6 for the parts outside the CDR3, the full variable domain is GAGVSQSPSNKVTEKGKDVELRCDPISGHTALYWYRQSLGQGLEFLIYFQGNSAPDKSGLPSDRFSAERTGGSVSTLTIQRTQQEDSAVYLCASSRDGSGANVLTFGAGSRLTVL.

This clonotype showed up many times. V usage is TRBV2 and J usage is TRBJ1-3; 8 positions match TRBD1. J gave up 3 bases and V 8 bases, and 6 bases lay outside the gene matches. The CDR3 covers 14 residues. Germline V CDR1 and CDR2: SNHLY, FYNNEI. The CDR3 nucleotides are TGTGCCAGCGCTGAACAGGGGGTTGGAAACACCATATATTTT. Residues: CASAEQGVGNTIYF.

This clonotype was counted ten times or more. The rearrangement links TRBV20-1 to TRBJ2-3; 7 bases match TRBD2. With V trimmed by 4 bases and J by 10 bases, 14 bases remained unmatched. The germline CDR1 and CDR2 sequences are DFQATT and SNEGSKA (reference sequence). CDR3 length: 14 amino acids. The CDR3 loop reads CSATLSGPTGPQYF. CDR3 nucleotides: TGCAGTGCTACGCTTAGCGGGCCAACTGGTCCGCAGTATTTT.

This clonotype was observed many times. The chain carries TRBV20-1 and TRBJ2-7, with TRBD1 matching 9 bases. Per the germline V gene, CDR1 is DFQATT and CDR2 is SNEGSKA (reference sequence). Trimming at V came to 3 bases and at J to 5 bases, leaving 8 bases not matched to a gene. The CDR3 consists of 14 residues. CDR3 loop: CSASGQGHGDEQYF. As DNA, the CDR3 is TGCAGTGCTAGTGGACAGGGGCATGGAGACGAGCAGTACTTC.

This clonotype was seen at least ten times. The chain is built from TRBV18 and TRBJ2-7, with D possibly being TRBD2 (6 bases). The CDR3 is 16 residues long. The germline gives CDR1 KGHSH, CDR2 LQKENI. V gave up 2 bases and J gave up 0 bases, with 14 bases separating them. The CDR3, as DNA: TGTGCCAGCTCACCATCTTCTAGCGCGAGCTCCTACGAGCAGTACTTC. Translation gives CASSPSSSASSYEQYF.

There are many counts of this clonotype. J is TRBJ2-1 and V is TRBV13, with 9 positions matching TRBD2. V dropped 6 bases and J dropped 7; count of bases not matched to a gene: 7. The V gene's germline CDR1 is PRHDT and CDR2 FYEKMQ (reference sequence). There are 14 residues in the CDR3. CDR3 sequence reads: CASRRAGGGNEQFF. The CDR3 coding sequence is TGTGCCAGCAGACGAGCGGGGGGCGGGAATGAGCAGTTCTTC.

This clonotype was observed a few times. V is TRBV20-1 and J is TRBJ2-1, with 15 bases lining up with TRBD2. The DNA end is more similar to TRBJ2-7, so the J call may be wrong. CDR1 and CDR2 (germline): DFQATT, SNEGSKA (reference sequence). This CDR3 comprises 14 residues. The CDR3 DNA reads TGCAGTGCCAGGACTAGCGGGAGGGGAGATGAGCAGTACTTC. This gives the protein CSARTSGRGDEQYF.

There are many counts of this clonotype. This chain links TRBV29-1 with TRBJ2-5; D is uncertain. CDR1 SQVTM and CDR2 ANQGSEA come from the germline V gene. CDR3 length: 12 amino acids. V was clipped by 6 bases and J by 2 bases, with 10 bases between them. For the CDR3, the DNA is TGCAGCGTCGTAGGGAAGCAAGAGACCCAGTACTTC. The encoded protein is CSVVGKQETQYF.

The chain combines TRBV6-2 or TRBV6-3 with TRBJ1-2; TRBD1 aligns across 7 bases. With 6 bases clipped from V and 1 base from J, the junction kept 5 bases outside the gene matches. In germline, CDR1 is MNHEY, CDR2 SVGEGT. CDR3 length equals 14 residues. The CDR3 sequence is CASRRTGLNYGYTF. CDR3 coding DNA: TGTGCCAGCAGGCGGACAGGCCTTAACTATGGCTACACCTTC.

This sequence joins TRBV7-9 and TRBJ2-7; 9 nucleotides align to TRBD1. Germline values: CDR1 SEHNR, CDR2 FQNEAQ (reference sequence). The V gene end was trimmed by 6 bases and the J gene end by 3 bases; junction bases not matched to a gene: 9. The CDR3 length is 15 residues. DNA of the CDR3: TGTGCCAGCAGAACCGACAGGGGGGGTATCTACGAGCAGTACTTC. Its protein product is CASRTDRGGIYEQYF. The whole variable domain, filled in from reference TRBV7-9 and TRBJ2-7, reads DTGVSQNPRHKITKRGQNVTFRCDPISEHNRLYWYRQTLGQGPEFLTYFQNEAQLEKSRLLSDRFSAERPKGSFSTLEIQRTEQGDSAMYLCASRTDRGGIYEQYFGPGTRLTVT.

This clonotype was seen ten or more times. The gene calls are TRBV4-1 and TRBJ1-5; no reliable D call. Looked up from germline, CDR1 is MGHRA and CDR2 is YSYEKL. Trimming took 4 bases from V and 2 from J, leaving 9 bases between them. This CDR3 region has 14 residues. CDR3 in DNA: TGCGCCAGCAGCCCAGCCGTTCGCAATCAGCCCCAGCATTTT. It translates to CASSPAVRNQPQHF.

This clonotype was found many times. The CDR3 loop reads CASRAASSGRNSDTQYF. The CDR3 region has the DNA TGTGCCAGCAGGGCAGCTAGTAGCGGGAGAAACTCAGATACGCAGTATTTT. The J gene is TRBJ2-3, the V gene TRBV6-1; TRBD2 aligns across 9 bases. CDR3 length: 17 residues. Germline V gene sequence: CDR1 MNHNS, CDR2 SASEGT. Trimming cost V 6 bases and J 4 bases; bases outside gene matches: 14.

This clonotype has ten or more counts. The chain carries TRBV5-1 and TRBJ1-5; tentatively, D is TRBD1 (6 bases). The CDR3 covers 18 residues. V lost 0 bases and J 7 bases, leaving 23 bases between the germline ends. Germline V gene lookup returns CDR1 SGHRS and CDR2 YFSETQ. The DNA for the CDR3 is TGCGCCAGCAGCTTGGGAGTACCGGTTACCGGGACAACCCAGCCCCAGCATTTT. Its translation: CASSLGVPVTGTTQPQHF. The full variable domain, with the rest looked up from reference TRBV5-1 and TRBJ1-5, is KAGVTQTPRYLIKTRGQQVTLSCSPISGHRSVSWYQQTPGQGLQFLFEYFSETQRNKGNFPGRFSGRQFSNSRSEMNVSTLELGDSALYLCASSLGVPVTGTTQPQHFGDGTRLSIL.